This TCR beta chain came from a study of T-cell reconstitution after alpha-beta-depleted transplantation in children. This clonotype was seen more than once but under ten times. The authors prepared the TCRbeta library with unique molecular identifiers. Via MiXCR, TCRdb re-called the PCR reads, giving one row per CDR3 protein. The repertoire holds hundreds of thousands of distinct CDR3 sequences, with 16% as singletons. CDR1 and CDR2 from the germline V gene are MDHEN and SYDVKM. Trimming cost V 6 bases and J 1 base; bases outside gene matches: 7. The length of the CDR3 is 16 residues. V usage is TRBV28 and J usage is TRBJ1-3; 9 nucleotides align to TRBD1. The input for sequencing was PBMCs from the stem cell graft donor, taken from the stem cell graft. The clonotype originates from a human donor who donated a stem cell graft to a child with acute myeloid leukemia. CDR3 DNA: TGTGCCAGCAGCTCCCCGGGACAGGGTTCTGGAAACACCATATATTTT. Protein sequence: CASSSPGQGSGNTIYF.